This T cell receptor beta chain was captured in a study of T cell changes during pregnancy in multiple sclerosis (dated by TCRdb to between 2018 and 2020). At the level of the whole study: Changes in the T cell repertoire over the course of pregnancy were examined in this study in women with multiple sclerosis.

The CDR3 runs 12 residues from the cysteine to the phenylalanine. The entry retains the CDR3 DNA only, 36 bases that are in frame from base 1. The CDR1 and CDR2 encoded by the germline V gene (reference sequence) are PRHDT and FYEKMQ. The junction shows trimming of 5 bases on V and 6 bases on J, plus 10 bases between the germline ends. Receptor amplification or capture employed the immunoSEQ multiplex PCR assay. Sourced from immuneACCESS, this table was stored by TCRdb with only in-frame sequences that have V and J called. A share of the clones is absent; for the studies checked, an unresolved V gene accounts for under half, and the remainder has no known explanation. This sample is represented by tens of thousands of clones; 80% to 95% of them were singletons. The top ten clonotypes cover just under 2% of the sample. Worth noting for this clone: It has no known antigen specificity. It has no much larger one-base neighbor in the sample; base qualities were not kept.

The V and J genes are TRBV13 and TRBJ1-2, with the D gene uncertain. The sequencing used peripheral blood, collected in the third trimester of pregnancy. This receptor was identified in a female donor in good health, enrolled as a control in a pregnancy study. The CDR3 protein sequence reads: CASSLTLNGYTF. Here is the DNA: TGTGCCAGCAGCCTCACTTTGAATGGCTACACCTTC.